This T cell receptor (beta chain) appears in the sequencing data of a study of blood T cells in healthy people across ages. The authors ran a second PCR of about 6 to 11 cycles using a sample-barcoded 5' primer and a J-beta primer mix. Each cDNA molecule was tagged by a template-switch adaptor with 12 random nucleotides. TCRdb reprocessed the 5' RACE reads with MiXCR, giving one entry per CDR3 protein. The sample records some 640,000 distinct CDR3 sequences, about 30% being singletons. This clonotype was seen only once. Its specificity is unknown. Whenever a sample was processed, at least 6 million PBMCs were isolated. Extraction yielded at least 5 micrograms of total RNA per sample. CDR3 length: 14 amino acids. Trimming left V 2 bases short and J 4 bases short, with 14 bases between. Germline V gene lookup returns CDR1 GTSNPN and CDR2 SVGIG (reference sequence). Findings of the study overall: Unknown CMV status may confound age-related changes in expanded clones.

This clonotype was sampled from a woman of 80 years or more in good health. The sample consisted of blood. The chain uses TRBV30 and TRBJ1-2; weak D call: TRBD1 (5 bases). Written as DNA, the CDR3 is TGTGCCTGGAGTACCGGGACGGAAGTCTATGGCTACACCTTC. Translated, it gives CAWSTGTEVYGYTF.